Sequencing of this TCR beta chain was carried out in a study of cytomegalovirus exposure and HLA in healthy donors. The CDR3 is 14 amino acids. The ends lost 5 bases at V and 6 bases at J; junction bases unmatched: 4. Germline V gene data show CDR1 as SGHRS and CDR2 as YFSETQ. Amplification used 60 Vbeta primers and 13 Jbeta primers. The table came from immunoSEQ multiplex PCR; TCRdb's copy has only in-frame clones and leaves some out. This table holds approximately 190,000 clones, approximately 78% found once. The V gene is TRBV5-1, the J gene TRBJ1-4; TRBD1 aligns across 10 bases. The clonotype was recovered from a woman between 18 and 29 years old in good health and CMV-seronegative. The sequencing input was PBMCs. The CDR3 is CASSPGTGDEKLFF. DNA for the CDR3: TGCGCCAGCAGTCCCGGGACAGGGGATGAAAAACTGTTTTTT. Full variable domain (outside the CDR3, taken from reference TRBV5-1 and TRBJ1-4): KAGVTQTPRYLIKTRGQQVTLSCSPISGHRSVSWYQQTPGQGLQFLFEYFSETQRNKGNFPGRFSGRQFSNSRSEMNVSTLELGDSALYLCASSPGTGDEKLFFGSGTQLSVL.